Detailed here is one TCR beta chain. These data originate in a study of blood T cell repertoires in COVID-19. Study background: T cells, B-cell-depleted T cells, or PBMCs provided the cDNA or gDNA that served as material.

The assay was immunoSEQ multiplex PCR, and TCRdb's table has in-frame clones only and misses some. The repertoire includes 170,000 or so clones, 86% of them detected once, and about 7% sits in the top ten. Germline V gene data show CDR1 as SGDLS and CDR2 as YYNGEE. This CDR3 region has 15 residues. V was pared by 3 bases and J by 7 bases, with 17 bases between. Sequenced material: peripheral blood. This sequence joins TRBV9 and TRBJ2-1; D perhaps matches TRBD2 (7 bases). This clonotype was sampled from a man aged 50-60 years with active or convalescent COVID-19. DNA of the CDR3: TGTGCCAGCAGCGCAGGGAGGGGGTTGTTGAATGAGCAGTTCTTC. Its translation: CASSAGRGLLNEQFF.